The text below deals with one TCR beta chain. This specimen comes from a study of cytomegalovirus exposure and HLA in healthy donors. Germline-derived CDR1 and CDR2 are SGHRS and YFSETQ. This CDR3 is 15 amino acids long. V dropped 0 bases and J dropped 0 bases, with 9 bases sitting between them. The PCR made use of 60 Vbeta and 13 Jbeta primers. Profiled with immunoSEQ multiplex PCR; TCRdb holds only in-frame clones, not every one. Among 95,000 to 150,000 clones listed, 65% to 80% were seen once. V and J are TRBV5-1 and TRBJ1-2, with a tentative D call TRBD1 (6 bases). The clonotype was recovered from a man between 18 and 35 years old in good health and CMV-seropositive. The material sequenced was PBMCs. The CDR3 DNA sequence: TGCGCCAGCAGCTTGGCCGACAGGTCTAACTATGGCTACACCTTC. Its protein product is CASSLADRSNYGYTF. The complete variable domain, with remaining parts taken from reference TRBV5-1 and TRBJ1-2, reads KAGVTQTPRYLIKTRGQQVTLSCSPISGHRSVSWYQQTPGQGLQFLFEYFSETQRNKGNFPGRFSGRQFSNSRSEMNVSTLELGDSALYLCASSLADRSNYGYTFGSGTRLTVV.